This passage covers 6 T cell receptor beta chains from one sample sequenced in a study of cytomegalovirus exposure and HLA in healthy donors (dated by TCRdb to 2017 to 2019). Library generation was performed with the immunoSEQ multiplex PCR assay. For the multiplex PCR, a mixture combining 60 forward primers for TCR Vbeta segments and 13 reverse primers for TCR Jbeta segments was used. TCRdb re-hosts the immuneACCESS table, in-frame sequences only. Its copies lack some clones; in the studies checked, an unresolved V gene accounts for under half of them, and the cause for the rest is not known. Across this sample there are about 120,000 clones, with less than 85% seen only once. Of the sample, 15% to 20% is held by the ten largest clones. Specimen: PBMCs. Receptor source: a man younger than 35 in good health and CMV-seropositive.

This sequence joins TRBV14 and TRBJ2-5; a possible D gene is TRBD1 (6 bases). Germline V gene sequence: CDR1 SGHDN, CDR2 FVKESK. Trimming removed 5 bases at V and 7 bases at J, with 14 bases between. The CDR3 is 13 residues long. CDR3 in DNA: TGTGCCAGCAGCAAACAGGGTGACGGGACCCAGTACTTC. The encoded protein is CASSKQGDGTQYF.

The DNA for the CDR3 is TGTGCCAGCAGTTACGGTTTCGGGCAAGAGACCCAGTACTTC. It encodes CASSYGFGQETQYF. The chain recombines TRBV6-6 with TRBJ2-5; D gene ambiguous. Trimming left V 2 bases short and J 2 bases short, with 9 bases between. CDR3 length: 14 residues. CDR1 and CDR2 (germline): MNHNY, SVGAGI (reference sequence).

This clone was recorded once. This chain links TRBV27 with TRBJ1-1; 7 bases match TRBD1. The CDR3 has 15 residues. V shed 5 bases and J 5 bases; nucleotides not matched to a gene: 11. CDR1 and CDR2 (germline): MNHEY, SMNVEV (reference sequence). The DNA of the CDR3 is TGTGCCAGCAGTCCCTATACAGGGGTAGGGACTGAAGCTTTCTTT. Residues: CASSPYTGVGTEAFF.

J is TRBJ1-5 and V is TRBV15; 7 bases map to TRBD1. The CDR3 runs 15 residues. The V gene's germline CDR1 is LNHNV and CDR2 YYDKDF (reference sequence). The V gene end was trimmed by 3 bases and the J gene end by 5 bases; junction bases not matched to a gene: 7. The CDR3 DNA reads as TGTGCCACCAGCAGGAAGGGACAGATCCATCAGCCCCAGCATTTT. Protein sequence: CATSRKGQIHQPQHF.

The chain combines TRBV4-1 with TRBJ1-5, with D unresolved. Germline loops: CDR1 MGHRA, CDR2 YSYEKL. The V end was cut by 0 bases, the J end by 0 bases, with 15 bases between. The CDR3 covers 18 residues. CDR3 loop: CASSQDGRESYSNQPQHF. CDR3 DNA sequence: TGCGCCAGCAGCCAAGATGGGAGGGAATCGTATAGCAATCAGCCCCAGCATTTT.

The chain links TRBV5-6 to TRBJ2-3, with 9 bases fitting TRBD2. The CDR3 has 15 amino acids. Germline loops: CDR1 SGHDT, CDR2 YYEEEE. The junction had 3 bases not matched to a gene; V was cut back by 0 bases and J by 4 bases. DNA for the CDR3: TGTGCCAGCAGCTTGGGGAGCGGGGGGCCAGATACGCAGTATTTT. The encoded protein is CASSLGSGGPDTQYF.